This T cell receptor beta chain was recovered during a study of response to subunit inactivated influenza vaccine. Study-wide points: The authors put forward the suggestion that each seasonal influenza vaccination may bring in only a limited number of new T cells.

TCRdb analysed the RT-PCR reads with MiXCR anew, one entry per CDR3 protein. The repertoire holds around 580,000 distinct CDR3 sequences, around 15% seen once, with around 10% in the top ten. The table lists this clonotype with many counts. Its cognate antigen is unknown. The CDR3 loop spans 12 amino acids. From germline, CDR1 is SQVTM and CDR2 ANQGSEA. The V segment lost 6 bases and the J segment 5 bases; nucleotides outside the gene matches: 6. This TCR derives from a man in his forties or fifties who received an inactivated influenza vaccine. Here the sequenced sample was PBMCs from blood, taken roughly 13 days after vaccination. The chain has TRBV29-1 and TRBJ2-7; 8 bases match TRBD2. In DNA form, the CDR3 reads TGCAGCGTGAGGACTAGCTGGGACGAGCAGTACTTC. It encodes CSVRTSWDEQYF.